The next 2 T cell receptor beta chains were all read from a single sample in a study of tissue T cells after allogeneic stem cell transplantation (dated by TCRdb to 2021 to 2024). The intended sense of this specimen's time point label: mouse harvest day 14 after allogeneic transplant. Mouse grafts consisting of 10^7 T-cell-depleted bone marrow cells combined with 10^6 splenic CD5+ T cells were administered by tail vein injection. The library was obtained by the immunoSEQ multiplex PCR assay. TCRdb provides this immuneACCESS table in a form limited to in-frame rearrangements. Some clones are lacking; in checked studies, under half of them reflect an unresolved V gene, and why the rest are absent is not known. The table for this sample lists more than 6,500 clones; roughly 32% of them were counted only once. The ten most abundant clones make up just under 6.5% of the sample. Material for sequencing was skin. All receptors derive from a female BALB/c mouse given C57BL/6 T cells with graft-versus-host disease after an allogeneic hematopoietic cell transplant.

A note on this clone: Gene names refer to mouse genes. The read falls 1 residue short of the CDR3 end, and the missing part is taken from the germline J gene. The rearrangement links TRBV17 to TRBJ2-5; unclear D gene. With 0 bases removed from V and 6 bases from J, the gap between germline ends came to 10 bases. Germline CDR1 is MNHDT and CDR2 is YYDKIL. CDR3 length: 14 residues. This CDR3 reads CASSRDEEWDTQYF. CDR3 DNA (partial): TGTGCTAGCAGTAGAGATGAGGAGTGGGACACCCAGTAC.

This clone turned up a few times. Any gene name here is a mouse gene name. Read data end 1 residue before the CDR3 end; the end is taken from the germline J gene. This chain connects TRBV3 to TRBJ2-1, with 11 positions matching TRBD2. The germline V gene encodes CDR1 SNHLY and CDR2 FYNGKV (reference sequence). This CDR3 has 15 residues. The trim removed 4 bases at V and 7 bases at J, leaving 6 bases unmatched. CDR3 loop: CASSYWGGAGAEQFF. The sequenced part of the CDR3 DNA is TGTGCCAGCAGCTACTGGGGGGGCGCGGGAGCTGAGCAGTTC.